This entry describes one T cell receptor beta chain. This CDR3 comprises 16 residues. V was clipped by 0 bases and J by 2 bases; unmatched bases: 1. Germline V gene sequence: CDR1 SGHNT, CDR2 YYREEE (reference sequence). These data belong to a study of blood T cell repertoires in COVID-19. The overall study: COVID-19 samples from acute and convalescent phases originated in the United States, Italy and Spain.

The protocol was immunoSEQ multiplex PCR, while the TCRdb copy is restricted to in-frame clones and leaves out a portion. The sample records under 450,000 clones, about 90% being singletons. Participants were aged about 18 to 100 years from about 25 US areas. Before being deemed recovered, Cohort 3 donors had two negative PCRs, clearance, or symptom resolution. The sequencing input was PBMCs or T cells enriched from blood (not recorded which). The sequence was collected from a woman aged 25-40 years who had recovered from COVID-19. The rearrangement links TRBV5-4 to TRBJ2-3, with 12 positions matching TRBD2. Here the CDR3 reads CASSLASGRATDTQYF. As DNA, the CDR3 is TGTGCCAGCAGCTTGGCTAGCGGGAGGGCCACAGATACGCAGTATTTT.